The rows below give T cell receptor beta chains drawn from one sample of a study of CD8 T cells in ankylosing spondylitis. TCRdb re-called the 5' RACE reads through MiXCR, storing one row per CDR3 protein. The sample lists about 160,000 distinct CDR3 sequences; about a sixth were seen once. What was sequenced was blood, either unsorted or a sorted T cell fraction (not recorded which). These receptors came from a male donor with ankylosing spondylitis or in good health (not recorded which). Each CDR3 is given with its conserved first and last residue. The order of the fields is J gene, clone size, V gene, D gene, CDR3 protein, CDR3 DNA. A D gene is named only where the DNA matches it firmly. Where a row states a size, it is once, few, many or the class of an expanded clone; other rows omit it.

j_gene: TRBJ2-2; abundance: many; v_gene: TRBV29-1; d_gene: -; CDR3aa: CSVGGDSVGTGELFF; CDR3nt: TGCAGCGTTGGGGGCGATAGCGTTGGCACCGGGGAGCTGTTTTTT
j_gene: TRBJ2-2; abundance: many; v_gene: TRBV10-3; d_gene: -; CDR3aa: CAISDGRVGTGELFF; CDR3nt: TGTGCCATCAGTGACGGCAGGGTTGGCACCGGGGAGCTGTTTTTT
j_gene: TRBJ1-1; abundance: many; v_gene: TRBV11-2; d_gene: -; CDR3aa: CASSRQWGTEAFF; CDR3nt: TGTGCCAGCAGCCGACAATGGGGGACTGAAGCTTTCTTT
j_gene: TRBJ2-1; abundance: many; v_gene: TRBV5-1; d_gene: -; CDR3aa: CASSFSRESGEQFF; CDR3nt: TGCGCCAGCAGCTTCTCGAGGGAATCGGGTGAGCAGTTCTTC
j_gene: TRBJ2-7; abundance: -; v_gene: TRBV28; d_gene: -; CDR3aa: CASSFGTTGTYEQYF; CDR3nt: TGTGCCAGCAGTTTCGGGACAACAGGCACCTACGAGCAGTACTTC
j_gene: TRBJ2-6; abundance: -; v_gene: TRBV3-1; d_gene: TRBD1; CDR3aa: CASSRDRGSGANVLTF; CDR3nt: TGTGCCAGCAGCCGAGACAGGGGCTCTGGGGCCAACGTCCTGACTTTC
j_gene: TRBJ1-4; abundance: many; v_gene: TRBV23-1; d_gene: -; CDR3aa: CASSRRGSLNEKLFF; CDR3nt: TGCGCCAGCAGTCGCCGAGGGTCACTTAATGAAAAACTGTTTTTT
j_gene: TRBJ1-2; abundance: many; v_gene: TRBV20-1; d_gene: -; CDR3aa: CSANKGSSYGYTF; CDR3nt: TGCAGTGCTAACAAGGGGTCGTCCTATGGCTACACCTTC
j_gene: TRBJ2-7; abundance: many; v_gene: TRBV20-1; d_gene: -; CDR3aa: CSARISGAYEQYF; CDR3nt: TGCAGTGCTAGAATCTCGGGAGCCTACGAGCAGTACTTC
j_gene: TRBJ1-5; abundance: -; v_gene: TRBV5-1; d_gene: -; CDR3aa: CASSLDARGSNQPQHF; CDR3nt: TGCGCCAGCAGCTTGGACGCTCGAGGGTCCAATCAGCCCCAGCATTTT